The present TCR beta chain was sequenced within a study of CD8 T cells in Susac syndrome. About 0.45 to 1 ug RNA was reverse transcribed with random hexamers. Amplification of TCR beta CDR3 by immunoSEQ multiplex PCR spanned 54 Vbeta and 13 Jbeta. One entry per CDR3 protein, called by TCRdb with MiXCR from the immunoSEQ multiplex PCR reads. Of 250,000 to 300,000 distinct CDR3 sequences listed, roughly 90% were seen once; the top ten hold about 0.17%. Relapsing-remitting disease, either stable or active, was present in the treatment-naive patients who were the multiple sclerosis controls. Sequencing used CD8+ T cells from PBMCs. The receptor was derived from a human donor with multiple sclerosis.

The CDR3 region has the DNA TGTGCCAGCAGCTTAGCGGATAGCGTCACCGGGGAGCTGTTTTTT. Amino acid sequence: CASSLADSVTGELFF. This rearrangement joins TRBV13 to TRBJ2-2; perhaps TRBD2 as D (5 bases). V lost 1 base and J lost 4, with 10 bases in between. Germline V CDR1 and CDR2: PRHDT, FYEKMQ (reference sequence). The CDR3 sequence is 15 residues long.